This T cell receptor (beta chain) originates from a study of blood T cell repertoires in COVID-19. Study overall: Samples of COVID-19 (acute and convalescent) were obtained from the United States, Italy and Spain.

The length of the CDR3 is 11 residues. V lost 3 bases, J lost 5 bases, and 4 bases lay in between. CDR1 SEHNR and CDR2 FQNEAQ come from the germline V gene (reference sequence). Enrollment of patients from Seattle took place during active infection, with longitudinal follow-up. Original analysis: Researchers report that nucleated cell counts were estimated from reference gene primer amplification. Clones were read by immunoSEQ multiplex PCR, and TCRdb kept only the in-frame ones, dropping some. That table furnishes V, J and clone size, whereas the DNA furnished D and trimming. The sample holds about 150,000 clones, around 83% seen once.

This TCR derives from a woman aged 55-70 years with COVID-19, enrolled during active disease. Sequencing was carried out using peripheral blood. The chain couples TRBV7-9 to TRBJ1-1; D is unresolved. The CDR3 DNA is TGTGCCAGCAGCTTGCGGACTGAAGCTTTCTTT. Amino acids: CASSLRTEAFF. The whole variable domain, filled in from reference TRBV7-9 and TRBJ1-1, reads DTGVSQNPRHKITKRGQNVTFRCDPISEHNRLYWYRQTLGQGPEFLTYFQNEAQLEKSRLLSDRFSAERPKGSFSTLEIQRTEQGDSAMYLCASSLRTEAFFGQGTRLTVV.